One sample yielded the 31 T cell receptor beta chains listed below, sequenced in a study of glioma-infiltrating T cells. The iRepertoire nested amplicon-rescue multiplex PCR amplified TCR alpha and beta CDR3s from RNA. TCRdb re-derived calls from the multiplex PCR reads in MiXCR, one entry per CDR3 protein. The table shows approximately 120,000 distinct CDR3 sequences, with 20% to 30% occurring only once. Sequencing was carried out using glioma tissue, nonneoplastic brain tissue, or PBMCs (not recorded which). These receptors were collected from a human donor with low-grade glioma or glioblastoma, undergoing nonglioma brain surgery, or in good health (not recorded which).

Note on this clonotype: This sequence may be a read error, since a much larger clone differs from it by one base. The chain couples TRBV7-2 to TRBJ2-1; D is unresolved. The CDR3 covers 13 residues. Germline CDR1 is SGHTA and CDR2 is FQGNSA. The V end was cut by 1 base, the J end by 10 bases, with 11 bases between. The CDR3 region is CASSLELRHEQFF. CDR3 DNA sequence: TGTGCCAGCAGCTTAGAACTTCGACACGAGCAGTTCTTC.

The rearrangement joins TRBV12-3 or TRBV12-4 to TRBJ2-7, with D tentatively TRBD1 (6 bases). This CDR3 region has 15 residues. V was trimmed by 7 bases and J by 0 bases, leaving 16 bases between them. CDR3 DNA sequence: TGTGCCAGCACCTCAGGGGCGACAAGCTCCTACGAGCAGTACTTC. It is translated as CASTSGATSSYEQYF.

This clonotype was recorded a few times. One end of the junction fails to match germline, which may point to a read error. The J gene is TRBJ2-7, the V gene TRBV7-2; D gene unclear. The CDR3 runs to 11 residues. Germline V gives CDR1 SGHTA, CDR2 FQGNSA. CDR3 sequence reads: CASSISYEQYF. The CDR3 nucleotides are TGTGCCAGCAGTATCTCCTACGAGCAATACTTC.

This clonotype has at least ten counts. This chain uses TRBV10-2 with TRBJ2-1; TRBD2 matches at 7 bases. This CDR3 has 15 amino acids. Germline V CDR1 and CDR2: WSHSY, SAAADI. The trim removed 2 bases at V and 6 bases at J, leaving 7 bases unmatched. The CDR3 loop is CASSEDGLGTNEQFF. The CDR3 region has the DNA TGCGCCAGCAGTGAGGACGGACTAGGGACCAATGAGCAGTTCTTC.

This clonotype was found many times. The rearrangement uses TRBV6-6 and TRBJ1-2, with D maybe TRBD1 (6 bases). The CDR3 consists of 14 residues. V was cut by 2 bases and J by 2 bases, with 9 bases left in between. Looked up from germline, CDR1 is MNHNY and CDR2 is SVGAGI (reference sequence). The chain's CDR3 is CASSYRGRNYGYTF. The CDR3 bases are TGTGCCAGCAGTTACCGGGGGCGGAACTATGGCTACACCTTC.

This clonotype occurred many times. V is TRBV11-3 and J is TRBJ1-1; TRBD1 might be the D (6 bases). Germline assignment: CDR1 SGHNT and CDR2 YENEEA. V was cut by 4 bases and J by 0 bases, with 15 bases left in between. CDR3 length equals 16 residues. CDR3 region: CASSSLQQGLNTEAFF. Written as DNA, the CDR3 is TGTGCCAGCAGCTCCCTCCAACAGGGCCTGAACACTGAAGCTTTCTTT.

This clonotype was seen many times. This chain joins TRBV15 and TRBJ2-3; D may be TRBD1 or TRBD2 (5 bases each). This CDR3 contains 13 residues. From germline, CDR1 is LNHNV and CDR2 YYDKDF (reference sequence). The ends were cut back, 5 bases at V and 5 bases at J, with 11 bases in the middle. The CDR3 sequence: CATSGGREDTQYF. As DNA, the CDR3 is TGTGCCACCAGCGGGGGAAGAGAAGATACGCAGTATTTT.

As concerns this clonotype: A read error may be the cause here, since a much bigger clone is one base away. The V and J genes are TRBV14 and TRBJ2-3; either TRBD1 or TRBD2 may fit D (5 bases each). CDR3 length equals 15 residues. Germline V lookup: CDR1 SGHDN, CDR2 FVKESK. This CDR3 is CTSSRTGASTDTQYF. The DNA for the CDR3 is TGTACCAGCAGCCGAACCGGGGCCTCCACAGATACGCAGTATTTT.

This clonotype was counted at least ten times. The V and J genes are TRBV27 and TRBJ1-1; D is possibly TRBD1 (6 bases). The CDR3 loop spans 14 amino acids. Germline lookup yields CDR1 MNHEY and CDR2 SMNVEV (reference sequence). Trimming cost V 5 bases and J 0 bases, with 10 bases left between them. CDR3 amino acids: CASSGRGLNTEAFF. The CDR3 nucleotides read TGTGCCAGCAGTGGTAGGGGGTTGAACACTGAAGCTTTCTTT.

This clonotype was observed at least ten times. CDR3 in DNA: TGTGCCAGCAGTGCGATGCAGGGGGCTAGCGCTTTCTTT. As protein: CASSAMQGASAFF. The V and J genes are TRBV6-4 and TRBJ1-1, with TRBD1 identical over 8 bases. Germline-derived CDR1 and CDR2 are MRHNA and SNTAGT. This CDR3 is built from 13 residues. Unmatched junction bases numbered 9, after V lost 4 bases and J lost 11 bases.

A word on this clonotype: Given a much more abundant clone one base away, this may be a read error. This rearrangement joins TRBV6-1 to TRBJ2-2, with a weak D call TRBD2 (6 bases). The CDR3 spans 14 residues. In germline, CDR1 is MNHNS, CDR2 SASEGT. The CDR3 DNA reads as TGTGCCAGCAGTTCCAACCCGAACACCGGGGGGCTGTTTTTT. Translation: CASSSNPNTGGLFF.

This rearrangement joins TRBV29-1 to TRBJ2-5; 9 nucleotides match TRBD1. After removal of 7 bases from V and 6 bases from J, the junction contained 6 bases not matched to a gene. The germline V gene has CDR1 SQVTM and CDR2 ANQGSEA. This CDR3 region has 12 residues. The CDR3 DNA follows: TGCAGCGGAAGGACAGGGGAAAAGACCCAGTACTTC. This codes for CSGRTGEKTQYF.

The CDR3 nucleotides are TGCAGCTCATCTTGGGGGCAGGGAACCACTGAAGCTTTCTTT. It codes for CSSSWGQGTTEAFF. The gene calls are TRBV29-1 and TRBJ1-1, with TRBD1 as a possible D gene (6 bases). V was clipped by 8 bases and J by 4 bases, with 20 bases between them. The germline V gene has CDR1 SQVTM and CDR2 ANQGSEA. The CDR3 contains 14 residues.

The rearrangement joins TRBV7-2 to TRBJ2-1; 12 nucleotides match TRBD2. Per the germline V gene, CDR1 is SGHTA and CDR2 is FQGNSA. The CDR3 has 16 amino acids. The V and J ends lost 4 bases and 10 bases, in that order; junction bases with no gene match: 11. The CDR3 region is CASSSRLAGVPYEQFF. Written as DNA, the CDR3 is TGTGCCAGCAGCTCAAGACTAGCGGGAGTACCCTACGAGCAGTTCTTC.

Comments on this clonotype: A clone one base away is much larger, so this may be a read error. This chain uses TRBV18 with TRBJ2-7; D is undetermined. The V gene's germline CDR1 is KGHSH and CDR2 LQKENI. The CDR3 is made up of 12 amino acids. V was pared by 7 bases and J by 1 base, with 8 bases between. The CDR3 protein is CASYTDSYEQYF. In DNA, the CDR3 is TGTGCCAGCTATACGGATTCCTACGAGCAGTACTTC.

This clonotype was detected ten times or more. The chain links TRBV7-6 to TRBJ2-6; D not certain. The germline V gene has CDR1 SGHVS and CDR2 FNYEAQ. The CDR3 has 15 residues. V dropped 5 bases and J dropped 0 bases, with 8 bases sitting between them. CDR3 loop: CASSDPSSGANVLTF. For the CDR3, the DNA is TGTGCCAGCAGCGATCCGAGCTCTGGGGCCAACGTCCTGACTTTC.

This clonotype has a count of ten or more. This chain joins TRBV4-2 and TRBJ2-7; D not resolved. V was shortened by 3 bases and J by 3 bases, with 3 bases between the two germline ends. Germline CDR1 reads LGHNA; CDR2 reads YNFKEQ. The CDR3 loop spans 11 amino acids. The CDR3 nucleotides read TGTGCCAGCAGCCAGAACTACGAGCAGTACTTC. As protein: CASSQNYEQYF.

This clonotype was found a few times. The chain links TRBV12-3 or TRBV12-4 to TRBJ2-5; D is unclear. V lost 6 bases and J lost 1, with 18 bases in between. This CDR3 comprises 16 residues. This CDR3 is CASSPGPRSIQETQYF. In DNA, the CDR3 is TGTGCCAGCAGCCCTGGACCGAGGAGTATCCAAGAGACCCAGTACTTC.

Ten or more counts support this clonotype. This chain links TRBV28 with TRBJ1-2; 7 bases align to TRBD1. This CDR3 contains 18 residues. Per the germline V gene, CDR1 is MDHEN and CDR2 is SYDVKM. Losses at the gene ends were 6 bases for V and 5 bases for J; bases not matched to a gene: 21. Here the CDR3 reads CASSPSRAGGGTRYGYTF. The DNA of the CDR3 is TGTGCCAGCAGCCCATCGCGGGCAGGGGGGGGCACGAGGTATGGCTACACCTTC.

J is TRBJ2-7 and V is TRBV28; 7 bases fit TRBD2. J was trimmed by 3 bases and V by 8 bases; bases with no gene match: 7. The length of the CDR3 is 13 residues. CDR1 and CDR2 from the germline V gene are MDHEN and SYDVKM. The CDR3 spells CASGLGRGYEQYF. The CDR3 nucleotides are TGTGCCAGCGGACTAGGGAGGGGCTACGAGCAGTACTTC.

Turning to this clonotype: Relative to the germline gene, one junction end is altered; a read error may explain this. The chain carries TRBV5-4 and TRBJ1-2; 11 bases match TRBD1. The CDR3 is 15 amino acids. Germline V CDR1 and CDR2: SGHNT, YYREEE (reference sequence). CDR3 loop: CASSQGTGGIYVYTF. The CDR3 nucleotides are TGTGCCAGCAGCCAAGGGACAGGGGGAATTTATGTCTACACCTTC.

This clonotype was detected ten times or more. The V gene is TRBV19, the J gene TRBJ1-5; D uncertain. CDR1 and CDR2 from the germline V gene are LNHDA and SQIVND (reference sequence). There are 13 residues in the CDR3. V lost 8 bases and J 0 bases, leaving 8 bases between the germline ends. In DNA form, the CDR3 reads TGTGCCAGTCGAAGGAATAGCAATCAGCCCCAGCATTTT. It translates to CASRRNSNQPQHF.

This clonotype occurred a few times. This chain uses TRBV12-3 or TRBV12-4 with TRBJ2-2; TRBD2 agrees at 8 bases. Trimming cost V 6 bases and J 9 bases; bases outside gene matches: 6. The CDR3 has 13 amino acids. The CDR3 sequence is CASRSHSGRELFF. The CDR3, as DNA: TGTGCCAGCAGATCCCATAGCGGGAGGGAGCTGTTTTTT.

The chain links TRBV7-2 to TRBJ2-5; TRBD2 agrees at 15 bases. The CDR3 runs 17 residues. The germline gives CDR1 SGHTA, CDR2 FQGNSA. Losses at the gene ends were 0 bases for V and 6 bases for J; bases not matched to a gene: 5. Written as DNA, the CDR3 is TGTGCCAGCAGCTTAGCGCGGACTAGCGGGGGGGCGCAGACCCAGTACTTC. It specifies CASSLARTSGGAQTQYF.

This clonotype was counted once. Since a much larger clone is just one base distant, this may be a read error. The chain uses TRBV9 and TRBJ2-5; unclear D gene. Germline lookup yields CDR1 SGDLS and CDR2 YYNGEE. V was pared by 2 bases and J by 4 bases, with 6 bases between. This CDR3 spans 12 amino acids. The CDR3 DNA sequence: TGTGCCAGCAGCGTCTCACGAGAGACCCAGTACTTC. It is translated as CASSVSRETQYF.

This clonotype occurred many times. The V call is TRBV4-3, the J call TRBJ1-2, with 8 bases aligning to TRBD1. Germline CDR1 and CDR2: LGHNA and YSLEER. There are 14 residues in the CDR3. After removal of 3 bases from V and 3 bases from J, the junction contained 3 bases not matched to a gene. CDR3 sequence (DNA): TGCGCCAGCAGCCACCAGACAGGGGACTATGGCTACACCTTC. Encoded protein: CASSHQTGDYGYTF.

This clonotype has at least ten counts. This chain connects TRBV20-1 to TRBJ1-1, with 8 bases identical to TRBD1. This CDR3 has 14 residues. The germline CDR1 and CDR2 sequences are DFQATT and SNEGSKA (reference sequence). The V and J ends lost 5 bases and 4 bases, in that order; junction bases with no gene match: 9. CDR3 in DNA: TGCAGTGCTTACAAACAGGGGGTTGGCACTGAAGCTTTCTTT. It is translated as CSAYKQGVGTEAFF.

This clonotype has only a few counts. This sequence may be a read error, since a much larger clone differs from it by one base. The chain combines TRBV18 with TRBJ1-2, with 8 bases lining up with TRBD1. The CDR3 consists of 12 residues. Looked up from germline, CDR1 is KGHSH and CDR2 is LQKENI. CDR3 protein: CASSLGQDGYAF. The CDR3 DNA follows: TGTGCCAGCTCACTGGGACAGGATGGCTACGCCTTC. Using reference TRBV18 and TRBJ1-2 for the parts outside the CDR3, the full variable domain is NAGVMQNPRHLVRRRGQEARLRCSPMKGHSHVYWYRQLPEEGLKFMVYLQKENIIDESGMPKERFSAEFPKEGPSILRIQQVVRGDSAAYFCASSLGQDGYAFGSGTRLTVV.

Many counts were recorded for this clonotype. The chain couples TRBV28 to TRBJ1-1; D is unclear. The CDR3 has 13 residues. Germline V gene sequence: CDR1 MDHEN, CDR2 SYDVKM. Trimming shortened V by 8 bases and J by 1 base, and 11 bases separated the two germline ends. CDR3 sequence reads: CASRVRENTEAFF. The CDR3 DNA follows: TGTGCCAGCCGGGTTCGAGAGAACACTGAAGCTTTCTTT.

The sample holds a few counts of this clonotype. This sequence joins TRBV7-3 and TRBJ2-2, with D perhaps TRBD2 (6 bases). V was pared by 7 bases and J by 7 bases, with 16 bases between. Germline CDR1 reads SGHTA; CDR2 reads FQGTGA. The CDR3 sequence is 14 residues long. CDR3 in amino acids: CASTLSGGVGELFF. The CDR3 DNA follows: TGTGCCAGCACCCTGAGTGGAGGGGTCGGGGAGCTGTTTTTT.

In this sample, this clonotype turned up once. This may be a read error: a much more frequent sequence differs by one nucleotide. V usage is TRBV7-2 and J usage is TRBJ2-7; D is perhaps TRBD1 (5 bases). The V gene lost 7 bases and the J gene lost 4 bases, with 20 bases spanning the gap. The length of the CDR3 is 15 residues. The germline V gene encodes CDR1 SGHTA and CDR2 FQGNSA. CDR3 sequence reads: CASTPPQGDIYEQYF. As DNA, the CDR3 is TGTGCCAGCACACCACCCCAGGGCGACATATACGAGCAGTACTTC.